This TCR beta chain appears in the sequencing data of a study of technical replicates of blood from a handful of donors. Produced via immunoSEQ multiplex PCR; TCRdb's table is partial and in-frame only. The table records about 17,000 clones, 82% of them present only once. Sequencing was carried out using PBMCs. This TCR came from a human donor in good health. Some clones in this sample may be carry-over from other donors' samples.

In nucleotides, the CDR3 is TGTGCCAGCTCACCGGGACAGAGCACAGATACGCAGTATTTT. It translates to CASSPGQSTDTQYF. The chain is built from TRBV18 and TRBJ2-3; 7 nucleotides agree with TRBD1. The CDR3 is 14 amino acids. Germline values: CDR1 KGHSH, CDR2 LQKENI. Trimming removed 3 bases from V and 0 bases from J; junction bases left unmatched: 0.